This T cell receptor beta chain was retrieved from a study of graft-versus-host responses after intestinal transplantation. Study information: Each recipient received anti-thymocyte globulin induction, then tacrolimus and steroids for two to three years. Broader study findings: The authors found GvH clones in recipient marrow, some appearing first in ileum or blood. Peak GvH clone levels in circulation were associated with early post-transplant HvG declines. Subjects displaying graft-donor T cell macrochimerism possessed elevated graft-versus-host to host-versus-graft clonal ratios inside allografts.

There are 14 residues in the CDR3. Germline CDR1 LNHDA, CDR2 SQIVND (reference sequence). The V and J ends lost 6 bases and 5 bases respectively, with 14 bases between them. Notes on this clone: What it recognizes is unknown.

The method was immunoSEQ multiplex PCR; TCRdb's version includes in-frame clones alone and lacks a portion of them. There are around 71,000 clones in the sample; 85% to 95% occur only once, and less than 0.55% lies in the top ten. This material consisted of unstimulated CD8+ T cells sorted from spleen or lymph node cells, taken before intestinal transplant. The chain has TRBV19 and TRBJ2-1; D unclear. The sequence was collected from a human donor who received an intestinal transplant. In DNA form, the CDR3 reads TGTGCCAGTAGCACGTTGGTTGGGAACAATGAGCAGTTCTTC. It codes for CASSTLVGNNEQFF. The full variable domain, with the rest looked up from reference TRBV19 and TRBJ2-1, is DGGITQSPKYLFRKEGQNVTLSCEQNLNHDAMYWYRQDPGQGLRLIYYSQIVNDFQKGDIAEGYSVSREKKESFPLTVTSAQKNPTAFYLCASSTLVGNNEQFFGPGTRLTVL.